Each of the 18 T cell receptor beta chains below was sequenced from the same sample in a study of T cells in Graves' hyperthyroidism and ophthalmopathy. RNA transcripts yielded amplified TCR beta CDR3 regions. First-round RT-PCR with HTBI primers amplified the TCR CDR3 region. Via MiXCR, TCRdb re-called the multiplex PCR reads, giving one row per CDR3 protein. The sample lists about 700,000 distinct CDR3 sequences, approximately 15% seen once, with about a tenth in the top ten. The sequenced sample was blood. All receptors come from a woman aged 18-35 years with Graves' hyperthyroidism.

This clonotype was seen at least ten times. The chain employs TRBV3-1 and TRBJ2-2; 7 positions match TRBD1. In germline, CDR1 is LGHDT, CDR2 YNNKEL (reference sequence). This CDR3 spans 18 amino acids. J gave up 4 bases and V 0 bases, and 11 bases lay outside the gene matches. The CDR3 protein is CASSQEGVGQAGTGELFF. In DNA form, the CDR3 reads TGTGCCAGCAGCCAAGAGGGAGTCGGACAGGCGGGCACCGGGGAGCTGTTTTTT.

This clonotype was detected only a few times. The rearrangement links TRBV24-1 to TRBJ2-7; tentative D call: TRBD2 (6 bases). Trimming cost V 9 bases and J 3 bases, with 11 bases left between them. The CDR3 runs 12 residues. From germline, CDR1 is KGHDR and CDR2 SFDVKD. This chain's CDR3 is CATPWGDYEQYF. DNA of the CDR3: TGTGCCACCCCCTGGGGGGACTACGAGCAGTACTTC.

This clonotype was found a few times. The chain has TRBV24-1 and TRBJ1-2; 12 bases map to TRBD1. The CDR3 totals 14 residues. Unmatched junction bases numbered 6, after V lost 7 bases and J lost 7 bases. The V gene's germline CDR1 is KGHDR and CDR2 SFDVKD. CDR3 coding DNA: TGTGCCACCAGGGGGACAGGGGGCGCCGGTGGCTACACCTTC. Translated, it gives CATRGTGGAGGYTF.

This clonotype was seen only a few times. V gene TRBV10-1 combines with J gene TRBJ2-2; D may be TRBD1 (5 bases). CDR1 is WNHNN and CDR2 is SYGVQD in the germline V gene (reference sequence). The V and J ends lost 6 bases and 4 bases respectively, with 9 bases between them. The length of the CDR3 is 13 residues. CDR3 amino acids: CASSNRTTGELFF. The CDR3 DNA reads TGCGCCAGCAGCAACAGGACCACCGGGGAGCTGTTTTTT.

This clonotype was detected many times. The rearrangement links TRBV6-2 or TRBV6-3 to TRBJ2-1; D gene unclear. The germline V gene encodes CDR1 MNHEY and CDR2 SVGEGT. V was cut by 3 bases and J by 4 bases, with 13 bases left in between. There are 15 residues in the CDR3. In nucleotides, the CDR3 is TGTGCCAGCAGTTATTGGGATCCGGCGTACAATGAGCAGTTCTTC. As protein: CASSYWDPAYNEQFF.

V and J are TRBV7-2 and TRBJ1-1, with D possibly TRBD1 on 6 matching bases. The germline gives CDR1 SGHTA, CDR2 FQGNSA. The CDR3 is 15 residues long. V dropped 5 bases and J dropped 7 bases, with 20 bases sitting between them. The CDR3 here is CASSLPPYRALEAFF. The CDR3 DNA sequence: TGTGCCAGCAGCCTCCCTCCTTACAGGGCCCTTGAAGCTTTCTTT. The complete variable domain, with remaining parts taken from reference TRBV7-2 and TRBJ1-1, reads GAGVSQSPSNKVTEKGKDVELRCDPISGHTALYWYRQSLGQGLEFLIYFQGNSAPDKSGLPSDRFSAERTGGSVSTLTIQRTQQEDSAVYLCASSLPPYRALEAFFGQGTRLTVV.

This chain joins TRBV18 and TRBJ1-1, with D perhaps TRBD1 (5 bases). The germline gives CDR1 KGHSH, CDR2 LQKENI. The CDR3 consists of 13 residues. V lost 1 base to trimming and J lost 8 bases, with 11 bases between them. The CDR3: CASSPRGRDEAFF. Written as DNA, the CDR3 is TGTGCCAGCTCACCACGAGGAAGGGACGAAGCTTTCTTT. Supplemented by reference TRBV18 and TRBJ1-1, the full variable domain reads NAGVMQNPRHLVRRRGQEARLRCSPMKGHSHVYWYRQLPEEGLKFMVYLQKENIIDESGMPKERFSAEFPKEGPSILRIQQVVRGDSAAYFCASSPRGRDEAFFGQGTRLTVV.

Only a few counts were recorded for this clonotype. The chain uses TRBV7-6 and TRBJ2-7, with a possible D match to TRBD2 (6 bases). Trimming cost V 5 bases and J 2 bases, with 13 bases left between them. The V gene's germline CDR1 is SGHVS and CDR2 FNYEAQ. This CDR3 comprises 14 residues. CDR3 sequence reads: CASSLRWGAYEQYF. The CDR3 nucleotides are TGTGCCAGCAGCCTCCGGTGGGGGGCCTACGAGCAGTACTTC. Using reference TRBV7-6 and TRBJ2-7 for the parts outside the CDR3, the full variable domain is GAGVSQSPRYKVTKRGQDVALRCDPISGHVSLYWYRQALGQGPEFLTYFNYEAQQDKSGLPNDRFSAERPEGSISTLTIQRTEQRDSAMYRCASSLRWGAYEQYFGPGTRLTVT.

This clonotype was counted between two and nine times. The V call is TRBV11-3, the J call TRBJ2-5; TRBD1 agrees at 8 bases. The length of the CDR3 is 14 residues. Germline values: CDR1 SGHNT, CDR2 YENEEA. V lost 4 bases and J lost 4; bases outside the gene matches: 5. Here the CDR3 DNA reads TGTGCCAGCAGCTCCCGCCAGGGGGCAGAGACCCAGTACTTC. This sequence encodes CASSSRQGAETQYF.

The table lists this clonotype with many counts. The CDR3 coding sequence is TGTGCCAGCAGTTACCCGGGAGAGGATGAGCAGTTCTTC. This encodes CASSYPGEDEQFF. The rearrangement links TRBV6-6 to TRBJ2-1; D possibly corresponds to TRBD2 (6 bases). Germline assignment: CDR1 MNHNY and CDR2 SVGAGI (reference sequence). Trimming pared 2 bases from V and 8 bases from J, leaving 10 bases between. This CDR3 is 13 amino acids long.

In its sample, this clonotype was seen many times. The chain joins TRBV28 to TRBJ2-7, with 9 bases matching TRBD1. V lost 4 bases and J lost 6; bases outside the gene matches: 13. The CDR3 contains 16 residues. Germline assignment: CDR1 MDHEN and CDR2 SYDVKM. The CDR3 DNA reads TGTGCCAGCAGTTCGCCCCGGGACAGGGCATCCCGCGAGCAGTACTTC. It translates to CASSSPRDRASREQYF.

This clonotype was observed many times. The CDR3: CSARGGRDTQYF. CDR3 bases: TGCAGTGCCAGGGGCGGACGAGATACGCAGTATTTT. V and J are TRBV20-1 and TRBJ2-3, with D possibly matching TRBD1 (6 bases). CDR3 size: 12 residues. Germline lookup yields CDR1 DFQATT and CDR2 SNEGSKA (reference sequence). V was cut by 6 bases and J by 5 bases, with 12 bases left in between.

V usage is TRBV6-9 and J usage is TRBJ1-1; 8 positions agree with TRBD1. With V trimmed by 3 bases and J by 2 bases, 8 bases remained unmatched. Germline CDR1 is MNHGY and CDR2 is SVAAGI. The CDR3 is 16 amino acids. DNA of the CDR3: TGTGCCAGCAGTTACCACAGGGGGAGAGGAAACACTGAAGCTTTCTTT. Translated, it gives CASSYHRGRGNTEAFF.

Points on this clonotype: With a much larger clone just one base away, this may be a read error. The chain carries TRBV28 and TRBJ2-3; 8 bases map to TRBD1. Germline values: CDR1 MDHEN, CDR2 SYDVKM. The CDR3 length is 15 residues. CDR3 residues: CTSSLSGQGTDTQYF. CDR3 sequence (DNA): TGTACCAGCAGTCTATCGGGACAGGGCACAGATACGCAGTATTTT.

This clonotype appeared a few times. The gene calls are TRBV15 and TRBJ1-3; D is possibly TRBD1 (5 bases). CDR1 is LNHNV and CDR2 is YYDKDF in the germline V gene (reference sequence). Trimming shortened V by 0 bases and J by 6 bases, and 12 bases separated the two germline ends. This CDR3 comprises 15 residues. As DNA, the CDR3 is TGTGCCACCAGCAGAGAGTGGGCAGGGCTAAACACCATATATTTT. Amino acids: CATSREWAGLNTIYF.

This clonotype was seen a few times. The CDR3 sequence is CASSLIGTGAFGETQYF. Written as DNA, the CDR3 is TGTGCCAGCAGCCTTATTGGGACAGGGGCTTTTGGGGAGACCCAGTACTTC. J is TRBJ2-5 and V is TRBV28; 10 bases line up with TRBD1. The CDR3 extends over 17 amino acids. V trimming: 6 bases; J trimming: 5 bases; junction bases outside the gene matches: 15. The germline V gene encodes CDR1 MDHEN and CDR2 SYDVKM. The full variable domain, completed using reference TRBV28 and TRBJ2-5, is DVKVTQSSRYLVKRTGEKVFLECVQDMDHENMFWYRQDPGLGLRLIYFSYDVKMKEKGDIPEGYSVSREKKERFSLILESASTNQTSMYLCASSLIGTGAFGETQYFGPGTRLLVL.

Ten or more counts support this clonotype. V is TRBV13 and J is TRBJ2-2; D may correspond to TRBD1 or TRBD2 (6 bases each). CDR3 length: 16 amino acids. Germline V gene sequence: CDR1 PRHDT, CDR2 FYEKMQ (reference sequence). V was trimmed by 5 bases and J by 5 bases, leaving 18 bases between them. The CDR3 sequence is CASSPGPGAGTGELFF. In DNA form, the CDR3 reads TGTGCCAGCAGCCCAGGACCGGGGGCTGGGACCGGGGAGCTGTTTTTT. Full variable domain (remainder filled in from reference TRBV13 and TRBJ2-2): AAGVIQSPRHLIKEKRETATLKCYPIPRHDTVYWYQQGPGQDPQFLISFYEKMQSDKGSIPDRFSAQQFSDYHSELNMSSLELGDSALYFCASSPGPGAGTGELFFGEGSRLTVL.

A note on this clonotype: At one of its ends the junction is not consistent with the germline gene, which may arise from a read error. The chain links TRBV2 to TRBJ2-7; D not certain. From germline, CDR1 is SNHLY and CDR2 FYNNEI. CDR3 length: 14 amino acids. The CDR3 is CAGSVSPPSGEQYF. The CDR3 DNA is TGTGCCGGCAGTGTTTCCCCGCCCTCGGGCGAGCAGTACTTC.